The 21 T cell receptor beta chains presented below share a single source sample, sequenced in a study of cytomegalovirus exposure and HLA in healthy donors. PCR was performed using 60 Vbeta and 13 Jbeta primers. Measured with immunoSEQ multiplex PCR; TCRdb has only the in-frame clones, and not every one. This table holds over 100,000 clones, 79% found once. Sequenced: PBMCs. Source of these receptors: a male donor in good health and CMV-seronegative.

This clone occurred a few times. The chain combines TRBV30 with TRBJ2-5; 12 bases fit TRBD1. The CDR3 consists of 14 residues. Germline values: CDR1 GTSNPN, CDR2 SVGIG (reference sequence). Trimming at V came to 8 bases and at J to 4 bases, leaving 8 bases not matched to a gene. DNA of the CDR3: TGTGCCCGAGGGACAGGGGGCTTCGGAGAGACCCAGTACTTC. Protein product: CARGTGGFGETQYF.

The chain links TRBV4-3 to TRBJ2-6; TRBD1 matches at 10 bases. The CDR3 contains 18 residues. The germline V gene encodes CDR1 LGHNA and CDR2 YSLEER. The J segment lost 1 base and the V segment lost 1 base, leaving 4 bases of the junction unmatched. The CDR3 protein is CASSQGGTGVSGANVLTF. CDR3 sequence (DNA): TGCGCCAGCAGCCAAGGGGGGACAGGGGTTTCTGGGGCCAACGTCCTGACTTTC.

CDR3 DNA sequence: TGTGCCAGCAGCCAAGTGGACAGGGGGCAGCTAGGCCTCGGTGATGAGCAGTTCTTC. Translating it yields CASSQVDRGQLGLGDEQFF. The chain couples TRBV4-2 to TRBJ2-1, with TRBD1 matching 11 bases. The V and J ends lost 1 base and 8 bases, in that order; junction bases with no gene match: 16. CDR3 length: 19 amino acids. Germline loops: CDR1 LGHNA, CDR2 YNFKEQ.

The rearrangement links TRBV11-2 to TRBJ1-2; a weak D match, TRBD1 (5 bases). The CDR3 contains 14 residues. Trimming took off 3 bases at V and 6 bases at J, with 14 bases between the two ends. Germline loops: CDR1 SGHAT, CDR2 FQNNGV. The CDR3 coding sequence is TGTGCCAGCAGCTTGAGGGAGGGGACCCATGGCTACACCTTC. It codes for CASSLREGTHGYTF.

V and J are TRBV18 and TRBJ2-2; 8 bases line up with TRBD2. V was pared by 1 base and J by 0 bases, with 1 base of the junction left unmatched. This CDR3 is built from 16 residues. The germline gives CDR1 KGHSH, CDR2 LQKENI. CDR3 DNA sequence: TGTGCCAGCTCACCACGCGGGGGGACGAACACCGGGGAGCTGTTTTTT. Translated, it gives CASSPRGGTNTGELFF.

The gene calls are TRBV30 and TRBJ1-1; 7 bases match TRBD1. In germline, CDR1 is GTSNPN, CDR2 SVGIG (reference sequence). The CDR3 contains 15 residues. Trimming cost V 3 bases and J 1 base; bases outside gene matches: 8. The CDR3 sequence is CAWRPLGQPNTEAFF. The CDR3 nucleotides read TGTGCCTGGAGACCATTGGGACAGCCGAACACTGAAGCTTTCTTT.

This clone was counted once. The genes are TRBV6-1 and TRBJ2-7; 9 nucleotides line up with TRBD1. The CDR3 is made up of 14 amino acids. Germline V gene lookup returns CDR1 MNHNS and CDR2 SASEGT. V was clipped by 6 bases and J by 5 bases; unmatched bases: 8. The CDR3 here is CASSRDRAQDEQYF. In DNA form, the CDR3 reads TGTGCCAGCAGCCGGGACAGGGCCCAAGACGAGCAGTACTTC.

V gene TRBV2 combines with J gene TRBJ2-2, with TRBD2 as a possible D gene (5 bases). The CDR3 contains 15 residues. CDR1 and CDR2 from the germline V gene are SNHLY and FYNNEI. V lost 1 base, J lost 0 bases, and 6 bases lay in between. For the CDR3, the DNA is TGTGCCAGCAGTGAAGGGCGGGCGAACACCGGGGAGCTGTTTTTT. Protein sequence: CASSEGRANTGELFF.

The rearrangement uses TRBV4-3 and TRBJ2-1; TRBD2 matches 13 bases. The CDR3 length is 16 residues. The V gene end was trimmed by 3 bases and the J gene end by 3 bases; junction bases not matched to a gene: 2. The germline V gene encodes CDR1 LGHNA and CDR2 YSLEER. The CDR3 here is CASSQTSGGSYNEQFF. In DNA, the CDR3 is TGCGCCAGCAGCCAGACTAGCGGGGGGAGCTACAATGAGCAGTTCTTC.

This sequence joins TRBV7-8 and TRBJ1-2, with a weak D call TRBD1 (5 bases). CDR1 is SGHVS, CDR2 FQNEAQ, per germline. CDR3 length: 13 residues. The V and J ends lost 3 bases and 9 bases respectively, with 14 bases between them. In DNA, the CDR3 is TGTGCCAGCAGCTTCCGGGAGGGACGGAGCTACACCTTC. This translates into CASSFREGRSYTF.

The chain couples TRBV7-2 to TRBJ2-5; a weak D match, TRBD2 (5 bases). Germline CDR1 reads SGHTA; CDR2 reads FQGNSA. CDR3 size: 14 residues. Trimming pared 5 bases from V and 7 bases from J, leaving 17 bases between. CDR3 amino acids: CASSPGFGVGTQYF. The CDR3 nucleotides are TGTGCCAGCAGCCCGGGATTCGGGGTGGGGACCCAGTACTTC.

This rearrangement joins TRBV9 to TRBJ2-7; D unclear. This CDR3 has 13 residues. Trimming took off 0 bases at V and 3 bases at J, with 7 bases between the two ends. Germline lookup yields CDR1 SGDLS and CDR2 YYNGEE. This chain's CDR3 is CASSVGPNYEQYF. CDR3 bases: TGTGCCAGCAGCGTAGGGCCAAACTACGAGCAGTACTTC.

V and J are TRBV9 and TRBJ1-5, with 8 bases lining up with TRBD1. Looked up from germline, CDR1 is SGDLS and CDR2 is YYNGEE. This CDR3 has 14 amino acids. The trim removed 4 bases at V and 6 bases at J, leaving 6 bases unmatched. CDR3 DNA: TGTGCCAGCAGCCCCAGGGGGCAGGGTCAGCCCCAGCATTTT. Its protein product is CASSPRGQGQPQHF.

The chain uses TRBV10-1 and TRBJ2-7; the match to TRBD1 covers 8 bases. The CDR3 totals 15 residues. Germline CDR1 is WNHNN and CDR2 is SYGVQD (reference sequence). After removal of 6 bases from V and 0 bases from J, the junction contained 7 bases not matched to a gene. The CDR3 region has the DNA TGCGCCAGCAGCCCTATGACAGGGGCCTCCTACGAGCAGTACTTC. Amino acids: CASSPMTGASYEQYF.

CDR3 sequence: CASTSSPAQGGYTF. In DNA form, the CDR3 reads TGTGCCAGCACCTCCTCCCCAGCCCAGGGAGGCTACACCTTC. The chain uses TRBV6-6 and TRBJ1-2, with D perhaps matching TRBD1 (5 bases). V was trimmed by 7 bases and J by 8 bases, leaving 20 bases between them. The CDR3 spans 14 residues. Germline CDR1 is MNHNY and CDR2 is SVGAGI (reference sequence).

V gene TRBV10-3 combines with J gene TRBJ1-1; 10 positions agree with TRBD1. There are 15 residues in the CDR3. Per the germline V gene, CDR1 is ENHRY and CDR2 is SYGVKD. V lost 6 bases to trimming and J lost 1 base; unmatched junction nucleotides: 5. The CDR3 sequence: CAIRPGTGENTEAFF. The CDR3 DNA is TGTGCCATCAGGCCCGGGACAGGGGAGAACACTGAAGCTTTCTTT.

The rearrangement links TRBV4-3 to TRBJ2-3; 12 nucleotides line up with TRBD2. V shed 4 bases, J shed 0 bases, and the junction held 11 bases outside the gene matches. The CDR3 spans 19 residues. Germline V lookup: CDR1 LGHNA, CDR2 YSLEER. CDR3 nucleotides: TGCGCCAGCAGCCGACAAACTAGCGGGGGGACTCTCAGCACAGATACGCAGTATTTT. It yields the protein CASSRQTSGGTLSTDTQYF.

The chain recombines TRBV29-1 with TRBJ2-3; 7 nucleotides line up with TRBD2. The V segment lost 7 bases and the J segment 4 bases; nucleotides outside the gene matches: 14. The germline V gene encodes CDR1 SQVTM and CDR2 ANQGSEA. The CDR3 is made up of 15 amino acids. The CDR3 nucleotides read TGCAGCGCCTCAAGCGGGACTGACCCCCCAGATACGCAGTATTTT. This gives the protein CSASSGTDPPDTQYF.

The V and J genes are TRBV5-1 and TRBJ1-2; D may be TRBD1 (6 bases). Trimming cost V 1 base and J 3 bases, with 10 bases left between them. Per germline, CDR1 SGHRS and CDR2 YFSETQ. The CDR3 is 14 amino acids. CDR3 sequence: CASSLSSGDYGYTF. The CDR3 region has the DNA TGCGCCAGCAGCTTGAGCTCAGGGGACTATGGCTACACCTTC. The variable domain in full, with the rest retrieved from reference TRBV5-1 and TRBJ1-2, is KAGVTQTPRYLIKTRGQQVTLSCSPISGHRSVSWYQQTPGQGLQFLFEYFSETQRNKGNFPGRFSGRQFSNSRSEMNVSTLELGDSALYLCASSLSSGDYGYTFGSGTRLTVV.

CDR3 residues: CASSLERGGSETQYF. CDR3 nucleotides: TGCGCCAGCAGCTTGGAGCGGGGGGGCTCGGAGACCCAGTACTTC. The chain carries TRBV5-1 and TRBJ2-5; 10 bases line up with TRBD2. The length of the CDR3 is 15 residues. With V trimmed by 0 bases and J by 5 bases, 4 bases remained unmatched. Germline CDR1 is SGHRS and CDR2 is YFSETQ.

The rearrangement links TRBV7-2 to TRBJ2-5, with TRBD1 identical over 9 bases. The CDR3 spans 15 residues. Trimming cost V 6 bases and J 4 bases; bases outside gene matches: 9. Germline CDR1 and CDR2: SGHTA and FQGNSA. This CDR3 reads CASRRPGQGIETQYF. Here the CDR3 DNA reads TGTGCCAGCAGGCGACCGGGACAGGGTATAGAGACCCAGTACTTC.